These 29 T cell receptor beta chains were sequenced from one sample in a study of identical twins. TCRdb reprocessed the 5' RACE reads with MiXCR, giving one entry per CDR3 protein. The data show just under 550,000 distinct CDR3 sequences, roughly 15% seen once. This same sample was also part of a study on yellow fever vaccine responses in identical twins.

The sample taken for sequencing was CD4+ T cells sorted from blood. These receptors all stem from a woman aged 18-29 years in good health.

This clonotype was picked up a small number of times. The chain has TRBV20-1 and TRBJ1-1, with a possible D match to TRBD1 (6 bases). V was cut by 0 bases and J by 1 base, with 15 bases left in between. Germline V gene data show CDR1 as DFQATT and CDR2 as SNEGSKA (reference sequence). The CDR3 runs 16 residues. The CDR3 DNA sequence: TGCAGTGCTAGAGATCTAACCAGGGGAGGGAACACTGAAGCTTTCTTT. This sequence encodes CSARDLTRGGNTEAFF.

This clonotype has a handful of counts. The V call is TRBV4-1, the J call TRBJ2-1; the match to TRBD2 covers 11 bases. CDR3 length equals 18 residues. V was clipped by 0 bases and J by 4 bases; unmatched bases: 8. Germline CDR1 MGHRA, CDR2 YSYEKL. The CDR3 DNA reads as TGCGCCAGCAGCCAAGATACTAGCGGGAGCACGGGGTACAATGAGCAGTTCTTC. This gives the protein CASSQDTSGSTGYNEQFF.

This clonotype has only a few counts. The chain uses TRBV3-1 and TRBJ1-5; D not resolved. The CDR3 length is 15 residues. Trimming removed 0 bases at V and 10 bases at J, with 16 bases between. Germline V gene sequence: CDR1 LGHDT, CDR2 YNNKEL (reference sequence). The CDR3 nucleotides are TGTGCCAGCAGCCAAGATCCCCCTCATTCTGAACCCCAGCATTTT. Translation: CASSQDPPHSEPQHF. The full variable domain, rest sourced from reference TRBV3-1 and TRBJ1-5, is DTAVSQTPKYLVTQMGNDKSIKCEQNLGHDTMYWYKQDSKKFLKIMFSYNNKELIINETVPNRFSPKSPDKAHLNLHINSLELGDSAVYFCASSQDPPHSEPQHFGDGTRLSIL.

V and J are TRBV5-1 and TRBJ2-5; D possibly corresponds to TRBD1 (6 bases). This CDR3 is built from 15 residues. Germline values: CDR1 SGHRS, CDR2 YFSETQ. V lost 0 bases to trimming and J lost 6 bases, with 15 bases between them. CDR3 DNA: TGCGCCAGCAGCTTGGCCCGGACAGCTATGAAGACCCAGTACTTC. Translation gives CASSLARTAMKTQYF. The whole variable domain, filled in from reference TRBV5-1 and TRBJ2-5, reads KAGVTQTPRYLIKTRGQQVTLSCSPISGHRSVSWYQQTPGQGLQFLFEYFSETQRNKGNFPGRFSGRQFSNSRSEMNVSTLELGDSALYLCASSLARTAMKTQYFGPGTRLLVL.

The chain is built from TRBV7-9 and TRBJ2-1; D may be TRBD1 or TRBD2 (7 bases each). V was trimmed by 1 base and J by 8 bases, leaving 15 bases between them. Germline V gene sequence: CDR1 SEHNR, CDR2 FQNEAQ (reference sequence). The CDR3 covers 15 residues. Here the CDR3 reads CASSLGPGGGDEQFF. CDR3 sequence (DNA): TGTGCCAGCAGCTTAGGGCCAGGGGGAGGGGATGAGCAGTTCTTC.

This sequence joins TRBV12-3 or TRBV12-4 and TRBJ2-7; 11 nucleotides line up with TRBD2. V was pared by 2 bases and J by 7 bases, with 4 bases of the junction left unmatched. This CDR3 comprises 14 residues. The chain's CDR3 is CASSLWLAGGEQYF. The DNA of the CDR3 is TGTGCCAGCAGTTTATGGCTAGCGGGAGGTGAGCAGTACTTC.

V usage is TRBV21-1 and J usage is TRBJ2-7; the table's D call, TRBD2, has no DNA check behind it. TRBV21-1 is a pseudogene locus. This CDR3 is 12 amino acids long. This chain's CDR3 is CASNGTTNEQYF. The CDR3 nucleotides are TGTGCCAGCAACGGGACTACGAACGAGCAGTACTTC.

The rearrangement links TRBV5-8 to TRBJ2-3; the D call may be TRBD1 or TRBD2 (6 bases each). The CDR3 spans 15 residues. V was pared by 4 bases and J by 6 bases, with 18 bases between. Germline assignment: CDR1 SGHTS and CDR2 YDEGEE. The CDR3 sequence: CASSEMRGVDDTQYF. DNA of the CDR3: TGTGCCAGCAGCGAAATGAGGGGGGTAGACGATACGCAGTATTTT.

V usage is TRBV20-1 and J usage is TRBJ2-5; D is perhaps TRBD1 or TRBD2 (6 bases each). The germline V gene encodes CDR1 DFQATT and CDR2 SNEGSKA (reference sequence). The V and J ends lost 3 bases and 5 bases respectively, with 16 bases between them. The CDR3 is made up of 14 amino acids. CDR3: CSASRLLGGETQYF. CDR3 DNA sequence: TGCAGTGCTAGTCGGCTCCTAGGGGGGGAGACCCAGTACTTC.

CDR3 residues: CASSEHRDTEAFF. The CDR3 coding sequence is TGTGCCAGCAGTGAACACAGGGACACTGAAGCTTTCTTT. The chain joins TRBV2 to TRBJ1-1, with D possibly matching TRBD1 (6 bases). V lost 2 bases, J lost 3 bases, and 7 bases lay in between. Germline-derived CDR1 and CDR2 are SNHLY and FYNNEI. The CDR3 extends over 13 amino acids.

This clonotype showed up just a few times. The chain carries TRBV6-1 and TRBJ1-2; 11 bases match TRBD1. Per the germline V gene, CDR1 is MNHNS and CDR2 is SASEGT. The CDR3 is 15 residues long. Trimming at V came to 5 bases and at J to 4 bases, leaving 6 bases not matched to a gene. The CDR3 spells CASSTGQGAAYGYTF. The CDR3 DNA follows: TGTGCCAGCAGTACCGGACAGGGGGCTGCCTATGGCTACACCTTC.

The CDR3 region has the DNA TGTGCCAGTAGTGCGGGACTAGGCCTTGGCGGGCAGTACTTC. Encoded protein: CASSAGLGLGGQYF. The rearrangement joins TRBV19 to TRBJ2-7; TRBD2 matches 8 bases. The CDR3 is 14 residues long. Trimming took 5 bases from V and 9 from J; bases not matched to a gene: 12. CDR1 LNHDA and CDR2 SQIVND come from the germline V gene (reference sequence).

The chain links TRBV29-1 to TRBJ1-1; 7 bases map to TRBD1. The germline CDR1 and CDR2 sequences are SQVTM and ANQGSEA. The ends lost 6 bases at V and 0 bases at J; junction bases unmatched: 7. This CDR3 contains 14 residues. In DNA, the CDR3 is TGCAGCGTGACGACAGGGACTCTGAACACTGAAGCTTTCTTT. Translation gives CSVTTGTLNTEAFF.

V and J are TRBV20-1 and TRBJ2-7; 11 bases line up with TRBD2. V shed 3 bases and J 3 bases; nucleotides not matched to a gene: 4. The CDR3 runs 14 residues. Looked up from germline, CDR1 is DFQATT and CDR2 is SNEGSKA (reference sequence). CDR3: CSARLAGGLYEQYF. Written as DNA, the CDR3 is TGCAGTGCTAGGTTAGCGGGAGGGCTCTACGAGCAGTACTTC.

The sample holds many counts of this clonotype. The gene calls are TRBV10-3 and TRBJ2-2; 11 positions match TRBD1. Germline V gene data show CDR1 as ENHRY and CDR2 as SYGVKD. V was pared by 0 bases and J by 5 bases, with 8 bases of the junction left unmatched. CDR3 length: 18 residues. The CDR3 sequence is CAISESGGQGARTGELFF. CDR3 nucleotide sequence: TGTGCCATCAGTGAGTCCGGAGGACAGGGGGCGCGTACCGGGGAGCTGTTTTTT.

V is TRBV6-5 and J is TRBJ1-5; D not certain. V shed 2 bases and J shed 5 bases, with 13 bases lying between them. This CDR3 has 15 residues. Germline V gene lookup returns CDR1 MNHEY and CDR2 SVGAGI. In DNA form, the CDR3 reads TGTGCCAGCAGTTACGCGGGCGGAGGGCATCAGCCCCAGCATTTT. Amino acids: CASSYAGGGHQPQHF.

About this clonotype: Likely a read error: the CDR3 ends without its conserved phenylalanine or tryptophan. The gene calls are TRBV2 and TRBJ2-1; tentatively, D is TRBD2 (5 bases). The V gene lost 7 bases and the J gene lost 0 bases, with 13 bases spanning the gap. Germline V CDR1 and CDR2: SNHLY, FYNNEI. The CDR3 runs to 15 residues. The CDR3 loop reads CASKKRPDSYNEQFL. The CDR3 region has the DNA TGTGCCAGCAAAAAGCGGCCTGACTCCTACAATGAGCAGTTCTTG.

This clonotype was counted ten times or more. This rearrangement joins TRBV6-5 to TRBJ1-5; 8 bases match TRBD1. V lost 4 bases, J lost 1 base, and 3 bases stayed unmatched. The CDR3 has 15 amino acids. The germline gives CDR1 MNHEY, CDR2 SVGAGI. Here the CDR3 DNA reads TGTGCCAGCAGTTCCAGGACAGGGAGCAATCAGCCCCAGCATTTT. The encoded protein is CASSSRTGSNQPQHF.

The chain employs TRBV12-3 or TRBV12-4 and TRBJ2-7, with TRBD2 matching 9 bases. The ends lost 2 bases at V and 2 bases at J; junction bases unmatched: 7. The CDR3 length is 16 residues. The CDR3 nucleotides read TGTGCCAGCAGTTTAACCTTGACTAGCGGAACCTACGAGCAGTACTTC. Protein: CASSLTLTSGTYEQYF.

This clonotype was recorded a few times. The chain uses TRBV6-1 and TRBJ2-7; D gene unclear. Trimming left V 5 bases short and J 0 bases short, with 17 bases between. This CDR3 has 16 residues. Germline V gene data show CDR1 as MNHNS and CDR2 as SASEGT. CDR3 loop: CASSPDWAVRSYEQYF. CDR3 DNA sequence: TGTGCCAGCAGTCCAGATTGGGCCGTACGCTCCTACGAGCAGTACTTC.

This clonotype appeared a few times. This chain joins TRBV20-1 and TRBJ2-1; weak D call: TRBD1 (5 bases). The CDR3 is 15 residues long. The germline gives CDR1 DFQATT, CDR2 SNEGSKA (reference sequence). V lost 7 bases, J lost 7 bases, and 23 bases lay in between. CDR3 DNA: TGCAGTGTTACAAAGGGGCAGCTAAACGGGAATGAGCAGTTCTTC. Translation: CSVTKGQLNGNEQFF.

This clonotype was seen only a few times. The J gene is TRBJ1-6, the V gene TRBV7-9, with unresolved D. Between the trimmed V and J ends, which lost 5 bases and 10 bases, there was a span of 18 bases. The CDR3 has 15 amino acids. CDR1 SEHNR and CDR2 FQNEAQ come from the germline V gene (reference sequence). This CDR3 is CASSRSDTLSSPLHF. The CDR3 DNA is TGTGCCAGCAGCCGGTCAGACACCCTAAGCTCACCCCTCCACTTT.

In this sample, this clonotype turned up a few times. The J gene is TRBJ2-1, the V gene TRBV3-1; TRBD2 aligns across 7 bases. The CDR3 spans 14 residues. V was pared by 2 bases and J by 6 bases, with 4 bases of the junction left unmatched. Germline V gene sequence: CDR1 LGHDT, CDR2 YNNKEL (reference sequence). The CDR3 coding sequence is TGTGCCAGCAGCCAACCGACTAGCATCAATGAGCAGTTCTTC. Protein: CASSQPTSINEQFF.

This rearrangement joins TRBV5-8 to TRBJ1-1; TRBD1 aligns across 8 bases. CDR1 and CDR2 from the germline V gene are SGHTS and YDEGEE. The CDR3 has 15 amino acids. V shed 4 bases, J shed 0 bases, and the junction held 5 bases outside the gene matches. CDR3 residues: CASSPRGQMNTEAFF. DNA for the CDR3: TGTGCCAGCAGCCCCAGGGGGCAGATGAACACTGAAGCTTTCTTT.

The chain couples TRBV7-2 to TRBJ1-1; D is perhaps TRBD1 (6 bases). The germline gives CDR1 SGHTA, CDR2 FQGNSA. The V end lost 5 bases, the J end lost 2 bases, and 15 bases lay between the germline ends. This CDR3 is built from 15 residues. CDR3 loop: CASSPQHRVNTEAFF. CDR3 DNA: TGTGCCAGCAGCCCCCAGCACAGGGTAAACACTGAAGCTTTCTTT.

On this clonotype itself: One end of the junction is discordant with germline, which a read error may explain. The rearrangement links TRBV12-3 or TRBV12-4 to TRBJ2-3; the D gene is possibly TRBD2 (6 bases). The CDR3 runs 14 residues. In DNA form, the CDR3 reads TGTGCCAGCGGTTTAGCGGCTAGCACAGATACGCAGTATTTT. Its protein is CASGLAASTDTQYF.

This clonotype came up a few times. The rearrangement uses TRBV7-8 and TRBJ2-3; TRBD1 might be the D (5 bases). Germline CDR1 is SGHVS and CDR2 is FQNEAQ. The CDR3 spans 16 residues. The V end was cut by 0 bases, the J end by 2 bases, with 12 bases between. CDR3 sequence (DNA): TGTGCCAGCAGCTTAGCAGGGGTAAAAACCACAGATACGCAGTATTTT. Its translation is CASSLAGVKTTDTQYF.

This chain joins TRBV6-1 and TRBJ2-1; 9 positions agree with TRBD1. Trimming removed 7 bases from V and 12 bases from J; junction bases left unmatched: 13. CDR3 size: 14 residues. CDR1 and CDR2 from the germline V gene are MNHNS and SASEGT. The CDR3 region is CASIPRQGGIGQFF. CDR3 nucleotide sequence: TGTGCCAGCATTCCGAGACAGGGGGGGATCGGGCAGTTCTTC.

This clonotype was counted between two and nine times. The chain links TRBV6-1 to TRBJ2-1; the D is unclear. CDR3 length: 15 residues. V was pared by 6 bases and J by 0 bases, with 12 bases between. Per germline, CDR1 MNHNS and CDR2 SASEGT. The CDR3 here is CASRKGFGSYNEQFF. The CDR3 region has the DNA TGTGCCAGCAGGAAAGGGTTCGGCTCCTACAATGAGCAGTTCTTC.